This T cell receptor beta chain was documented in a study of molecular identifiers for immune sequencing clone quantification. Trimming cost V 4 bases and J 0 bases, with 12 bases left between them. Germline CDR1 reads MNHEY; CDR2 reads SVGAGI. This CDR3 comprises 15 residues. MiXCR was run by TCRdb on the PCR reads, yielding one entry per CDR3 protein. The table shows about 36,000 distinct CDR3 sequences, with about 18% occurring only once. There are many counts of this clonotype. This receptor was identified in a human donor in good health. Some libraries in this study had Jurkat cell RNA spiked in. The gene calls are TRBV6-5 and TRBJ1-2; D is perhaps TRBD1 (5 bases). The sequencing input was naive CD8+ T cells from blood, with Jurkat cell RNA spiked in. Sample subset: FACS-sorted CD8+CD4-CCR7+CD45RA+ naive T cells. CDR3: CASSSDRLANYGYTF. CDR3 bases: TGTGCCAGCAGTTCCGACAGACTAGCTAACTATGGCTACACCTTC.